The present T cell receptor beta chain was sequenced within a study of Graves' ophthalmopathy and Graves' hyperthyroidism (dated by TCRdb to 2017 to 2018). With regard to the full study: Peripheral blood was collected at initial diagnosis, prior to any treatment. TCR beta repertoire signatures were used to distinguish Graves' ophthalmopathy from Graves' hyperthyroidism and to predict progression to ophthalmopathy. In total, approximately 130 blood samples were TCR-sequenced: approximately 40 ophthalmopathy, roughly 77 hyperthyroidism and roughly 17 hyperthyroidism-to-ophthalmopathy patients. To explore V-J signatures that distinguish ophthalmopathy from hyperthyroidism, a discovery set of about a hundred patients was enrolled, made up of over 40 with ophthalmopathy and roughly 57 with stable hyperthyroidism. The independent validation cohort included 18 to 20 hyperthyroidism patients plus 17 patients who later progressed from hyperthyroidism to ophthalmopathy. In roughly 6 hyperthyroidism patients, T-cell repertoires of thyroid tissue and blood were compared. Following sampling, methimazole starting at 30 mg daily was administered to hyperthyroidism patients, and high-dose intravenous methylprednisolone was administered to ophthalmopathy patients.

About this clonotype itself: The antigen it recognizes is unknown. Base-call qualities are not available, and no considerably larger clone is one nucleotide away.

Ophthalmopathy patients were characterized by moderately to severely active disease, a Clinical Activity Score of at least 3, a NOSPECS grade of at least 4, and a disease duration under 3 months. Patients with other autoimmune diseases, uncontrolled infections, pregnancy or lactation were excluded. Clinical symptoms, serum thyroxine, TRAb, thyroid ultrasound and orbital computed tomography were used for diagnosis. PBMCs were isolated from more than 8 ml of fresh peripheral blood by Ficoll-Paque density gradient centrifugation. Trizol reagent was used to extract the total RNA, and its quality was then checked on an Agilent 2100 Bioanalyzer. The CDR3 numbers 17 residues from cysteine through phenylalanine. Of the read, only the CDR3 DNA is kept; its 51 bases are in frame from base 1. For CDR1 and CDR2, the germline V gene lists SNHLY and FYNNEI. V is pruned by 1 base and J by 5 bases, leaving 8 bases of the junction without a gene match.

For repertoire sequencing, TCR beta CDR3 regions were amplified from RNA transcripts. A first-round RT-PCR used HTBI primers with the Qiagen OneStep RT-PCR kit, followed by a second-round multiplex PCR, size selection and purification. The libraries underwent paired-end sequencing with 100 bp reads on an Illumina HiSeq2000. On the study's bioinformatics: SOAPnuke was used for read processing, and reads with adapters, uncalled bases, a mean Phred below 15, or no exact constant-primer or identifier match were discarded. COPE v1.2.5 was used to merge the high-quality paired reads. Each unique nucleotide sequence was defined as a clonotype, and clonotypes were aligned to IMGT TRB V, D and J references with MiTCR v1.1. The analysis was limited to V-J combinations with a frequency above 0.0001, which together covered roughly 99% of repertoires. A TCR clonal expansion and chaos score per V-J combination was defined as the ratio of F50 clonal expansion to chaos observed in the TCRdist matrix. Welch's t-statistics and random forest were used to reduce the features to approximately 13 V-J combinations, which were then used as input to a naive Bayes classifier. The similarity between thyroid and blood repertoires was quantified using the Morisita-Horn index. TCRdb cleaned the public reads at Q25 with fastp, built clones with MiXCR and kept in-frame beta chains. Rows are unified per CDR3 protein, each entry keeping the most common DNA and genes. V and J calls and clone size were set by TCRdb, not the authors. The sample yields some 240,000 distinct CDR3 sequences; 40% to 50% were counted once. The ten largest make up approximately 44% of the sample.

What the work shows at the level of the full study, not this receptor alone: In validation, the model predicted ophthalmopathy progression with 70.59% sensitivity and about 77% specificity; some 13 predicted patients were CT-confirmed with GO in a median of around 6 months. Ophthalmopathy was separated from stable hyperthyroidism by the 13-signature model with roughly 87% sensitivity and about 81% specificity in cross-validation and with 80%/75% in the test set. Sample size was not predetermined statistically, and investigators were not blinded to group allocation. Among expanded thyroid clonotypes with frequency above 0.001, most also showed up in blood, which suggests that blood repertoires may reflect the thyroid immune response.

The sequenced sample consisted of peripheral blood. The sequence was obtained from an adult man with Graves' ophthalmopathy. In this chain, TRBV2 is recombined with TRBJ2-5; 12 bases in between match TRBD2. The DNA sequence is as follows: TGTGCCAGCAGTGAAGGCAAAACTAGCGGGGGGACCGAGACCCAGTACTTC. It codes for CASSEGKTSGGTETQYF.